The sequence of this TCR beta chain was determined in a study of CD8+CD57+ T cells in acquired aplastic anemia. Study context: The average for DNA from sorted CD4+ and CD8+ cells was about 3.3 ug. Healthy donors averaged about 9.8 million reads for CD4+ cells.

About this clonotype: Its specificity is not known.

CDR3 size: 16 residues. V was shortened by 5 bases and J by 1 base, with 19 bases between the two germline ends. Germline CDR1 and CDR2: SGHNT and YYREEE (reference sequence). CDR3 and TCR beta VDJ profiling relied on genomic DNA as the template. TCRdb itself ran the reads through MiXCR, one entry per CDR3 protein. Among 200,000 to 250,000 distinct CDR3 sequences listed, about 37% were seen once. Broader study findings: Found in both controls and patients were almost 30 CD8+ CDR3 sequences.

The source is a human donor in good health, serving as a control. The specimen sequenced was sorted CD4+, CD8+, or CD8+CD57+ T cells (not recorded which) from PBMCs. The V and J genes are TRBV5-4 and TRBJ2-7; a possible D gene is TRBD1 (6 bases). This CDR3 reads CASSFGQKQLSYEQYF. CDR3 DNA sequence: TGTGCCAGCAGTTTTGGACAGAAACAGTTATCCTACGAGCAGTACTTC.